This T cell receptor beta chain was found in a study of cytomegalovirus exposure and HLA in healthy donors. Study details: The platform used for the 120 validation repertoires matched that of the 650 to 750 first-cohort repertoires, a later analysis reported.

This clone was detected a few times. Its target is unknown. The assay was immunoSEQ multiplex PCR, and TCRdb's table has in-frame clones only and misses some. The sample lists some 270,000 clones; 80% to 90% were seen once. The donors were part of the validation cohort of 120 subjects. That cohort was separate from the first cohort, which comprised roughly 670 subjects. Notes on the study in general: The tendency of first-cohort TCR clusters to co-occur in the 120 validation repertoires was the finding of a later analysis. In vitro experiments confirmed that a few CMV-associated chains were specific for CMV antigens.

The specimen sequenced was PBMCs. The source is a young woman in good health and CMV-seronegative.

The DNA of the CDR3 is TGTGCCAGCAGTGAAGGGCGGGCCCCAATGTACAATGAGCAGTTCTTC. Translation gives CASSEGRAPMYNEQFF. V gene TRBV6-1 combines with J gene TRBJ2-1, with D possibly matching TRBD2 (5 bases). The CDR3 sequence is 16 residues long. Germline loops: CDR1 MNHNS, CDR2 SASEGT. V lost 1 base and J lost 4, with 14 bases in between.